These 24 T cell receptor beta chains came from one sample sequenced in a study of blood T cell repertoires in COVID-19. The method was immunoSEQ multiplex PCR; TCRdb's version includes in-frame clones alone and lacks a portion of them. The sample holds approximately 200,000 clones, around 88% seen once. Material: PBMCs or T cells enriched from blood (not recorded which). The receptors shown here come from a woman aged 30 to 39 who had been exposed to COVID-19.

The chain employs TRBV19 and TRBJ2-5; TRBD2 agrees at 8 bases. The V gene's germline CDR1 is LNHDA and CDR2 SQIVND (reference sequence). Unmatched junction bases numbered 7, after V lost 3 bases and J lost 4 bases. CDR3 size: 15 residues. CDR3 sequence reads: CASSINPAGGETQYF. The CDR3 region has the DNA TGTGCCAGTAGTATCAACCCGGCGGGAGGAGAGACCCAGTACTTC.

The J gene is TRBJ2-1, the V gene TRBV21-1; TRBD1, the D gene given by the table, was not confirmed from the DNA. TRBV21-1 is given as a pseudogene. The CDR3 is 15 residues long. CDR3 loop: CASRPYVGASNEQFF. Here the CDR3 DNA reads TGTGCCAGCAGGCCGTACGTGGGGGCCTCCAATGAGCAGTTCTTC.

The V and J genes are TRBV9 and TRBJ1-3; TRBD1 matches at 9 bases. The germline V gene encodes CDR1 SGDLS and CDR2 YYNGEE. The CDR3 contains 21 residues. After removal of 4 bases from V and 0 bases from J, the junction contained 20 bases not matched to a gene. The chain's CDR3 is CASSPPLRGTGPWGSGNTIYF. In nucleotides, the CDR3 is TGTGCCAGCAGCCCCCCGCTCCGGGGGACAGGGCCATGGGGCTCTGGAAACACCATATATTTT.

This chain joins TRBV20-1 and TRBJ1-2, with 8 bases identical to TRBD1. The germline V gene has CDR1 DFQATT and CDR2 SNEGSKA (reference sequence). This CDR3 is built from 15 residues. The trim removed 3 bases at V and 4 bases at J, leaving 10 bases unmatched. Here the CDR3 reads CSASWAGGLGYGYTF. CDR3 DNA: TGCAGTGCTAGTTGGGCAGGGGGCTTGGGCTATGGCTACACCTTC.

The J gene is TRBJ2-4, the V gene TRBV29-1; possibly TRBD2 for D (5 bases). V dropped 7 bases and J dropped 2 bases, with 18 bases sitting between them. Germline CDR1 is SQVTM and CDR2 is ANQGSEA. This CDR3 is built from 15 residues. The CDR3 DNA reads TGCAGCGCCCTTCGAGGGTCTCTATCCAAAAACATTCAGTACTTC. It specifies CSALRGSLSKNIQYF. Using reference TRBV29-1 and TRBJ2-4 for the parts outside the CDR3, the full variable domain is SAVISQKPSRDICQRGTSLTIQCQVDSQVTMMFWYRQQPGQSLTLIATANQGSEATYESGFVIDKFPISRPNLTFSTLTVSNMSPEDSSIYLCSALRGSLSKNIQYFGAGTRLSVL.

The CDR3 nucleotides are TGCGCCAGCAGCTCCGAAACCGGGACAGGGGGCGGCTACACCTTC. It encodes CASSSETGTGGGYTF. The chain carries TRBV4-1 and TRBJ1-2, with 12 bases matching TRBD1. V shed 5 bases and J 8 bases; nucleotides not matched to a gene: 9. The CDR3 length is 15 residues. CDR1 is MGHRA, CDR2 YSYEKL, per germline.

The genes are TRBV27 and TRBJ1-1, with a weak D call TRBD1 (6 bases). CDR3 size: 15 residues. Looked up from germline, CDR1 is MNHEY and CDR2 is SMNVEV (reference sequence). V was shortened by 8 bases and J by 3 bases, with 19 bases between the two germline ends. As DNA, the CDR3 is TGTGCCAGCCAAGACAGGAGGAGGTCTTACACTGAAGCTTTCTTT. Protein sequence: CASQDRRRSYTEAFF.

The V gene is TRBV7-2, the J gene TRBJ2-3; 7 nucleotides agree with TRBD2. CDR1 SGHTA and CDR2 FQGNSA come from the germline V gene. Trimming removed 5 bases from V and 0 bases from J; junction bases left unmatched: 14. There are 18 residues in the CDR3. For the CDR3, the DNA is TGTGCCAGCAGCCAGGAGGGGCGGGGGATCGGAAGCACAGATACGCAGTATTTT. Encoded protein: CASSQEGRGIGSTDTQYF.

The rearrangement joins TRBV20-1 to TRBJ1-6, with D perhaps matching TRBD1 (5 bases). Trimming pared 6 bases from V and 2 bases from J, leaving 17 bases between. CDR1 and CDR2 from the germline V gene are DFQATT and SNEGSKA (reference sequence). The CDR3 contains 16 residues. CDR3 coding DNA: TGCAGTGCCAGTTCGGGGGGGACGCCCTATAATTCACCCCTCCACTTT. It translates to CSASSGGTPYNSPLHF.

The chain combines TRBV5-1 with TRBJ1-1; a weak D match, TRBD1 (6 bases). The CDR3 is made up of 14 amino acids. Germline V gene lookup returns CDR1 SGHRS and CDR2 YFSETQ. Between the trimmed V and J ends, which lost 0 bases and 5 bases, there was a span of 11 bases. The CDR3 DNA follows: TGCGCCAGCAGCTTGGATGGGGGCGGGACTGAAGCTTTCTTT. Its protein is CASSLDGGGTEAFF. The variable domain in full, with the rest retrieved from reference TRBV5-1 and TRBJ1-1, is KAGVTQTPRYLIKTRGQQVTLSCSPISGHRSVSWYQQTPGQGLQFLFEYFSETQRNKGNFPGRFSGRQFSNSRSEMNVSTLELGDSALYLCASSLDGGGTEAFFGQGTRLTVV.

The V gene is TRBV14, the J gene TRBJ1-6; 7 nucleotides match TRBD1. The CDR3 extends over 16 amino acids. Germline V gene lookup returns CDR1 SGHDN and CDR2 FVKESK. Trimming cost V 4 bases and J 6 bases; bases outside gene matches: 9. The chain's CDR3 is CASSRLTGAANSPLHF. CDR3 in DNA: TGTGCCAGCAGCCGGCTTACAGGGGCGGCTAATTCACCCCTCCACTTT. The full variable domain, in which reference TRBV14 and TRBJ1-6 provide the parts outside the CDR3, is EAGVTQFPSHSVIEKGQTVTLRCDPISGHDNLYWYRRVMGKEIKFLLHFVKESKQDESGMPNNRFLAERTGGTYSTLKVQPAELEDSGVYFCASSRLTGAANSPLHFGNGTRLTVT.

CDR3: CASSLGAGAYGYTF. As DNA, the CDR3 is TGTGCCAGCAGCTTGGGCGCGGGGGCCTATGGCTACACCTTC. The chain has TRBV11-2 and TRBJ1-2; tentatively, D is TRBD1 (6 bases). The V end was cut by 3 bases, the J end by 4 bases, with 12 bases between. Germline V gives CDR1 SGHAT, CDR2 FQNNGV. The CDR3 sequence is 14 residues long.

The chain recombines TRBV5-1 with TRBJ2-7; the match to TRBD1 covers 7 bases. V lost 4 bases and J lost 7; bases outside the gene matches: 11. Germline CDR1 reads SGHRS; CDR2 reads YFSETQ. The CDR3 loop spans 14 amino acids. CDR3 DNA: TGCGCCAGCAGCGCCCGACAGGGCGGTGGGGAGCAGTACTTC. Protein: CASSARQGGGEQYF.

This chain joins TRBV7-2 and TRBJ2-7, with 7 bases that match TRBD1. V lost 5 bases to trimming and J lost 2 bases; unmatched junction nucleotides: 6. The germline CDR1 and CDR2 sequences are SGHTA and FQGNSA. CDR3 length: 14 amino acids. The CDR3 bases are TGTGCCAGCAGCACCCGACAGGGACCCTACGAGCAGTACTTC. Protein sequence: CASSTRQGPYEQYF.

The V call is TRBV29-1, the J call TRBJ2-7; possibly TRBD1 for D (5 bases). This CDR3 comprises 13 residues. V was shortened by 4 bases and J by 3 bases, with 13 bases between the two germline ends. Germline-derived CDR1 and CDR2 are SQVTM and ANQGSEA. Here the CDR3 reads CSVGGQAFYEQYF. CDR3 nucleotide sequence: TGCAGCGTTGGGGGCCAAGCTTTCTACGAGCAGTACTTC.

V and J are TRBV9 and TRBJ1-5; D might be TRBD1 (6 bases). The CDR3 length is 15 residues. V lost 2 bases to trimming and J lost 3 bases, with 12 bases between them. In germline, CDR1 is SGDLS, CDR2 YYNGEE. CDR3 nucleotides: TGTGCCAGCAGCGTGTGGGACACCCTCAATCAGCCCCAGCATTTT. It encodes CASSVWDTLNQPQHF.

V usage is TRBV6-5 and J usage is TRBJ1-3, with TRBD1 identical over 10 bases. The CDR3 consists of 15 residues. Germline V CDR1 and CDR2: MNHEY, SVGAGI. J lost 4 bases, V lost 2 bases, and 2 bases had no gene match. The CDR3, as DNA: TGTGCCAGCAGTTACGGGACAGGGGCAGGAAACACCATATATTTT. It encodes CASSYGTGAGNTIYF.

This chain connects TRBV27 to TRBJ1-6; possible D gene TRBD1, 6 bases. Germline V gene sequence: CDR1 MNHEY, CDR2 SMNVEV (reference sequence). Deletions cut 6 bases from V and 0 bases from J, with 15 bases between. The CDR3 contains 17 residues. The CDR3 region has the DNA TGTGCCAGCAGCCGGGACATCCATAACTCCTATAATTCACCCCTCCACTTT. This translates into CASSRDIHNSYNSPLHF.

This clone was picked up a small number of times. V is TRBV23-1 and J is TRBJ2-5; 7 bases are shared with TRBD2. TRBV23-1 is assigned to the ORF class and has an uncertain function. The CDR3 is 16 residues long. J was trimmed by 1 base and V by 0 bases; bases with no gene match: 5. The chain's CDR3 is CASSQSGRACQETQYF. CDR3 bases: TGCGCCAGCAGTCAATCGGGGAGGGCCTGCCAAGAGACCCAGTACTTC.

This chain uses TRBV13 with TRBJ2-2, with 10 bases aligning to TRBD1. Per the germline V gene, CDR1 is PRHDT and CDR2 is FYEKMQ (reference sequence). Germline trimming cut 5 bases from V and 4 bases from J; bases unmatched to any gene: 7. CDR3 length: 16 amino acids. This CDR3 is CASSLMGTGVTGELFF. The CDR3 DNA sequence: TGTGCCAGCAGCCTTATGGGGACAGGGGTCACCGGGGAGCTGTTTTTT.

This chain connects TRBV11-2 to TRBJ2-3; the match to TRBD2 covers 11 bases. The V segment lost 3 bases and the J segment 6 bases; nucleotides outside the gene matches: 2. Germline V gene sequence: CDR1 SGHAT, CDR2 FQNNGV. This CDR3 contains 14 residues. The CDR3 region has the DNA TGTGCCAGCAGCTTCCGACTAGCGGGGGATACGCAGTATTTT. Its translation: CASSFRLAGDTQYF.

This clone was counted a few times. The genes are TRBV5-1 and TRBJ1-1; D is unresolved. V was shortened by 4 bases and J by 0 bases, with 16 bases between the two germline ends. The CDR3 is 16 amino acids. Germline loops: CDR1 SGHRS, CDR2 YFSETQ. The CDR3 sequence is CASSKKGGRLNTEAFF. CDR3 DNA: TGCGCCAGCAGCAAAAAGGGAGGGAGGCTGAACACTGAAGCTTTCTTT.

J is TRBJ2-3 and V is TRBV11-2, with 8 bases that match TRBD1. Per germline, CDR1 SGHAT and CDR2 FQNNGV. Trimming at V came to 1 base and at J to 6 bases, leaving 12 bases not matched to a gene. The CDR3 runs 17 residues. The CDR3 DNA reads as TGTGCCAGCAGCTTAGTAGCGAGACAGGGGCGGGCTGATACGCAGTATTTT. Translation gives CASSLVARQGRADTQYF.

In its sample, this clone was seen once. The CDR3 coding sequence is TGTGCCAGTAAGGCCAGGTATGGCTACACCTTC. Translated, it gives CASKARYGYTF. The V gene is TRBV19, the J gene TRBJ1-2; D is undetermined. This CDR3 contains 11 residues. V lost 7 bases to trimming and J lost 5 bases, with 8 bases between them. The germline V gene has CDR1 LNHDA and CDR2 SQIVND (reference sequence).